This is a list of T cell receptor beta chains from one sample in a study of shared clonotypes between healthy human individuals. Repertoires were generated with immunoSEQ multiplex PCR, while TCRdb's copy carries only in-frame clones and drops some. Here the sample spans a few million clones, around nine tenths being singletons. Sample: naive CD4+ T cells sorted from blood. The receptors shown here come from a man younger than 35 in good health. The CDR3 runs from the conserved cysteine through the conserved F or W. D genes are given only for firm matches. Not all rows give a size; the values are once, few, many and, for expanded clones, a class.

v_call,clone_size,j_call,d_call,cdr3_nt,cdr3_aa
TRBV5-5,-,TRBJ2-1,TRBD1,TGTGCCAGCAGCCCCCGGGACAGTTTATTCCAGTTCTTC,CASSPRDSLFQFF
TRBV19,-,TRBJ1-5,-,TGTGCCAGTGCCTTTAATAGCAATCAGCCCCAGCATTTT,CASAFNSNQPQHF
TRBV30,-,TRBJ2-7,-,TGTGCCTGGAGTACTGGGGGTACAACCTACGAGCAGTACTTC,CAWSTGGTTYEQYF
TRBV10-3,few,TRBJ2-2,-,TGTGCCATCAGCCTCACCGGGGAGCTGTTTTTT,CAISLTGELFF
TRBV19,-,TRBJ1-1,-,TGTGCCAGTAGTATAGATCTCAGGCTGAACACTGAAGCTTTCTTT,CASSIDLRLNTEAFF
TRBV5-6,-,TRBJ1-2,-,TGTGCCAGCAGCTTGGGCAGGGGAGGCTTTGGCTACACCTTC,CASSLGRGGFGYTF
TRBV6-1,-,TRBJ1-1,-,TGTGCCAGCAGTGAATACCGACCGGGCCCCACGAACACTGAAGCTTTCTTT,CASSEYRPGPTNTEAFF
TRBV5-4,-,TRBJ2-5,TRBD2,TGTGCCAGCAGCTTGATGCCTAGCGGTCAAGAGACCCAGTACTTC,CASSLMPSGQETQYF
TRBV4-1,-,TRBJ1-2,TRBD1,TGCGCCAGCAGCCTCTGGGGACAGGGGATCGGTGGCTACACCTTC,CASSLWGQGIGGYTF
TRBV13,-,TRBJ2-7,TRBD2,TGTGCCAGCAGCCCCCCCAGCGGGAGAGTCAACGAGCAGTACTTC,CASSPPSGRVNEQYF
TRBV5-1,once,TRBJ1-1,-,TGCGCCAGCAGCTTGGTCCCAGGGACCACTGAAGCTTTCTTT,CASSLVPGTTEAFF
TRBV7-2,-,TRBJ2-7,TRBD1,TGTGCCAGCAACCGACAGGGTGGGCCCTACGAGCAGTACTTC,CASNRQGGPYEQYF
TRBV5-1,-,TRBJ1-6,-,TGCGCCAGCAGCTTGATGACAGGCGACTCGGGACCCCTCCACTTT,CASSLMTGDSGPLHF
TRBV6-5,-,TRBJ2-2,TRBD2,TGTGCCAGCGGGAGGGGACTAGCGGTTGGCGGGGAGCTGTTTTTT,CASGRGLAVGGELFF
TRBV5-4,-,TRBJ2-2,-,TGTGCCAGCAGCCTGACTAGTATGAACACCGGGGAGCTGTTTTTT,CASSLTSMNTGELFF
TRBV6-5,-,TRBJ2-7,-,TGTGCCAGCAGTTCACTCGGGGAGCAGTACTTC,CASSSLGEQYF
TRBV4-3,-,TRBJ2-3,-,TGCGCCAGCAGCCAAGTTCTAGTAGGCAGCACAGATACGCAGTATTTT,CASSQVLVGSTDTQYF
TRBV6-4,-,TRBJ2-7,TRBD1,TGTGCCAGCAGTGAGGGCAGGGGGCTCGAGCAGTACTTC,CASSEGRGLEQYF
TRBV5-4,-,TRBJ2-7,-,TGTGCCAGCAGCTTGAGGGGGGAGTCGCAGTACTTC,CASSLRGESQYF
TRBV5-6,-,TRBJ1-1,-,TGTGCCAGCAGCTCCACGACATCGATAGCTTTCTTT,CASSSTTSIAFF
TRBV10-1,-,TRBJ2-2,-,TGCGCCAGCAGTGTGACAGAGACCGGGGAGCTGTTTTTT,CASSVTETGELFF
TRBV11-2,-,TRBJ1-2,-,TGTGCCAGCAGGATGACGGGGGGCCATGGCTACACCTTC,CASRMTGGHGYTF
TRBV6-4,-,TRBJ2-3,TRBD2,TGTGCCAGCAGGGAGCGGGAGAGGTCGACAGATACGCAGTATTTT,CASRERERSTDTQYF
TRBV27,-,TRBJ1-1,-,TGTGCCAGCAGTTTATTTTTCGGGAAAGGGGGCACTGAAGCTTTCTTT,CASSLFFGKGGTEAFF
TRBV27,-,TRBJ2-7,TRBD2,TGTGCCAGCAGTTTCTGGGGGAGGGACGAGCAGTACTTC,CASSFWGRDEQYF
TRBV6-1,few,TRBJ1-5,-,TGTGCCAGCAGTGAAGGGGGGTATAGCAATCAGCCCCAGCATTTT,CASSEGGYSNQPQHF
TRBV28,-,TRBJ1-2,-,TGTGCCAGCAGCACTCCCGGGGGGCATTGGACCTTC,CASSTPGGHWTF
TRBV11-3,-,TRBJ1-5,-,TGTGCCAGCAGCTTAACCCTCCGACGGCAGATAAGCAATCAGCCCCAGCATTTT,CASSLTLRRQISNQPQHF
TRBV12-1,-,TRBJ2-2,-,TGTGCCAGCAGCGGGACTAGCGGGAGGGCGAACACCGGGGAGCTGTTTTTT,CASSGTSGRANTGELFF
TRBV11-3,-,TRBJ2-7,TRBD2,TGTGCCAGCAGCTCCTCCAGCGGGGGCTACGAGCAGTACTTC,CASSSSSGGYEQYF
TRBV11-3,once,TRBJ2-2,-,TGTGCCAGCAGCTCAGGCTACAGTACCACCGGGGAGCTGTTTTTT,CASSSGYSTTGELFF
TRBV6-5,once,TRBJ1-3,TRBD1,TGTGCCAGCAGTTCTGACAGGGTCTCTGGAAACACCATATATTTT,CASSSDRVSGNTIYF
TRBV14,-,TRBJ2-5,TRBD2,TGTGCCAGCAGCCATCGGACTAGCGGGGTAGAGACCCAGTACTTC,CASSHRTSGVETQYF
TRBV27,-,TRBJ2-3,TRBD2,TGTGCCAGCAGTTTAGCGGGAGGCGTTACAGATACGCAGTATTTT,CASSLAGGVTDTQYF
TRBV23-1,-,TRBJ1-1,-,TGCGCCAGCAGTCAAGGCGGTCTTATGAACACTGAAGCTTTCTTT,CASSQGGLMNTEAFF
TRBV21-1,-,TRBJ2-1,-,TGTGCCAGCATCTCTATCTACAATGAGCAGTTCTTC,CASISIYNEQFF
TRBV7-9,-,TRBJ2-3,-,TGTGCCAGCAGCTCCGGGACTCTGGGAAGCCCTGTCACAGATACGCAGTATTTT,CASSSGTLGSPVTDTQYF
TRBV6-1,-,TRBJ1-2,TRBD1,TGTGCCAGCAGTGAATACTGGGGACAGGCTAACTCAGCTAACTATGGCTACACCTTC,CASSEYWGQANSANYGYTF
TRBV5-4,once,TRBJ2-7,TRBD2,TGTGCCAGCAGCTTGGGAGGCGGGAGGGTCGAGCAGTACTTC,CASSLGGGRVEQYF
TRBV10-1,-,TRBJ1-2,-,TGCGCCAGCAGTAACACTAGGGATGGCTACACCTTC,CASSNTRDGYTF
TRBV10-3,-,TRBJ1-4,-,TGTGCCATCAGTGAGGCCGGGGGTACTAATGAAAAACTGTTTTTT,CAISEAGGTNEKLFF
TRBV4-3,-,TRBJ2-7,-,TGCGCCAGCAGCCAAGATGCAGGATACGAGCAGTACTTC,CASSQDAGYEQYF
TRBV30,-,TRBJ2-7,-,TGTGCCTGGAGCCCCTCCCTATCGGGGGAGCAGTACTTC,CAWSPSLSGEQYF
TRBV19,-,TRBJ2-3,-,TGTGCCAGTAGTATAGGGACGATGAATACGCAGTATTTT,CASSIGTMNTQYF
TRBV6-5,-,TRBJ2-5,-,TGTGCCAGCAGTAGCGGACTCCAAGAGACCCAGTACTTC,CASSSGLQETQYF
TRBV5-1,-,TRBJ2-2,-,TGCGCCAGCACCCTGGGGCAGGGAGCCGGGGAGCTGTTTTTT,CASTLGQGAGELFF
TRBV30,-,TRBJ2-1,TRBD2,TGTGCCACAAACAGGGGCCCTTCGGAGCGGGAGGGCTGGGGACATGAGCAGTTCTTC,CATNRGPSEREGWGHEQFF
TRBV18,-,TRBJ1-2,TRBD1,TGTGCCAGCTCACTCCCTACAGGGGGCAGCTATGGCTACACCTTC,CASSLPTGGSYGYTF
TRBV6-1,-,TRBJ1-2,-,TGTGCCAGCAGTGAAGGGTCAGGGAGGTACGGCTACACCTTC,CASSEGSGRYGYTF
TRBV19,-,TRBJ2-4,TRBD1,TGTGCCAGTAGTACGCGACAGGGCAATAGTGACATTCAGTACTTC,CASSTRQGNSDIQYF
TRBV6-1,-,TRBJ2-7,TRBD1,TGTGCCAGCCTGGGACAGGGCCACGAGCAGTACTTC,CASLGQGHEQYF
TRBV7-2,-,TRBJ2-3,TRBD1,TGTGCCAGCAGCTTCGGACAGGGGAGAACAGATACGCAGTATTTT,CASSFGQGRTDTQYF
TRBV28,-,TRBJ2-1,-,TGTGCCAGCAGTTCATTAATAGCGGCGAGCTCCTACAATGAGCAGTTCTTC,CASSSLIAASSYNEQFF
TRBV4-1,-,TRBJ1-1,-,TGCGCCAGCAGCCAAGGGAGCGGGGTGGTGAACACTGAAGCTTTCTTT,CASSQGSGVVNTEAFF
TRBV11-2,-,TRBJ2-7,TRBD1,TGTGCCAGCAGCCCAGACAGGGGCTACGAGCAGTACTTC,CASSPDRGYEQYF
TRBV7-9,-,TRBJ2-1,TRBD2,TGTGCCAGCAGCTTAGCGCTGGGCGGGAGATCGTACAATGAGCAGTTCTTC,CASSLALGGRSYNEQFF
TRBV18,-,TRBJ1-2,TRBD1,TGTGCCAGCTCACGGGACGGACAGGGGGCTTTCCGCTATGGCTACACCTTC,CASSRDGQGAFRYGYTF
TRBV29-1,-,TRBJ2-7,-,TGCAGCGTTGAAAGGGCAGGTTCACCCTACGAGCAGTACTTC,CSVERAGSPYEQYF